Listed below are T cell receptor beta chains from one sample, sequenced in a study of T cell responses to AZD1222 COVID-19 vaccine. The protocol was immunoSEQ multiplex PCR, while the TCRdb copy is restricted to in-frame clones and leaves out a portion. The table has 120,000 or so clones, around 89% seen once. The sample in question was peripheral blood, obtained on day 0 of MenACWY control vaccination. Receptors were obtained from an adult in good health. CDR3s include the opening cysteine and the closing phenylalanine or tryptophan. Each record gives: V gene, J gene, CDR3 protein.

>TRBV7-3|TRBJ1-6
CASSFGTSNSPLHF
>TRBV6-6|TRBJ2-7
CASSYSMQDPEQYF
>TRBV7-9|TRBJ2-1
CASSLGGNYNEQFF
>TRBV11-2|TRBJ2-5
CASSLVEGGIQETQYF
>TRBV6-2/TRBV6-3|TRBJ1-5
CASSPGTGGNQPQHF
>TRBV7-9|TRBJ2-7
CASSNRDRRREQYF
>TRBV27|TRBJ2-7
CASSLSPASGIYEQYF
>TRBV7-9|TRBJ1-1
CASSPRRGENTEAFF
>TRBV6-5|TRBJ2-6
CASREDGGANVLTF
>TRBV6-1|TRBJ1-3
CASSERPAGNTIYF
>TRBV9|TRBJ2-1
CASSSGGSEQFF
>TRBV13|TRBJ2-2
CAGLAGETGELFF
>TRBV6-1|TRBJ1-2
CASSEAGYGYTF
>TRBV19|TRBJ2-1
CASSILGKSYNEQFF
>TRBV29-1|TRBJ2-2
CSVRGSNTGELFF
>TRBV24-1|TRBJ1-2
CATSDRDRNYGYTF
>TRBV27|TRBJ2-2
CASSSFRTTNTGELFF
>TRBV27|TRBJ1-3
CASRSGISGNTIYF
>TRBV5-4|TRBJ2-7
CASSQGLAGGNEQYF
>TRBV12-3/TRBV12-4|TRBJ2-2
CASSLGSGELFF
>TRBV30|TRBJ1-2
CAWTTGGPVYGYTF
>TRBV5-1|TRBJ2-1
CASSLSATVYNEQFF
>TRBV3-1/TRBV3-2|TRBJ1-2
CASSQRSQGGYTF
>TRBV12-3/TRBV12-4|TRBJ1-1
CASSLGLNTEAFF
>TRBV6-4|TRBJ1-1
CASSANPGAGDTEAFF
>TRBV27|TRBJ2-1
CASSLAGEGNEQFF
>TRBV18|TRBJ2-7
CASSLPPPGQGIHEQYF
>TRBV28|TRBJ1-2
CASSFSGTNGYTF
>TRBV5-6|TRBJ2-7
CASSSSGTGAYEQYF
>TRBV5-5|TRBJ2-3
CASSWGGLDTDTQYF
>TRBV6-1|TRBJ2-1
CASSEIEGNEQFF
>TRBV7-2|TRBJ1-1
CASSGKTGIASEAFF
>TRBV30|TRBJ2-7
CAWKLSGNVEQYF
>TRBV3-1/TRBV3-2|TRBJ1-6
CASSSRSQNSPLHF
>TRBV11-2|TRBJ2-1
CASSLFSLLNEQFF
>TRBV5-6|TRBJ1-3
CASSFGTVSGNTIYF
>TRBV28|TRBJ1-2
CASSMQGYGYTF
>TRBV10-2|TRBJ1-3
CASSRKPTLLSGNTIYF
>TRBV19|TRBJ2-3
CARASTDTQYF
>TRBV7-8|TRBJ2-7
CASSLAKDRLSSYEQYF
>TRBV30|TRBJ1-1
CAQQGNTEAFF
>TRBV3-1/TRBV3-2|TRBJ2-7
CASSQDIGALYEQYF
>TRBV7-2|TRBJ2-1
CASSLGLLEQFF
>TRBV6-5|TRBJ2-7
CASGTSRPYEQYF
>TRBV6-5|TRBJ1-2
CASSPRGLGGYTF
>TRBV6-5|TRBJ1-1
CASSSPENTEAFF
>TRBV10-1|TRBJ2-1
CASSRPDSYNEQFF
>TRBV4-1|TRBJ1-1
CASSPGPLQSTEAFF
>TRBV11-3|TRBJ2-3
CASSLSRGTGRSYGTDTQYF
>TRBV5-1|TRBJ2-3
CASSTGTSANTDTQYF
>TRBV19|TRBJ2-6
CASSGTSGSSGANVLTF
>TRBV30|TRBJ1-4
CAWSVTIEGALGKLFF
>TRBV10-1|TRBJ1-2
CASSKQLDYGYTF
>TRBV10-3|TRBJ2-2
CAIAWTLEGAGELFF
>TRBV6-5|TRBJ2-1
CASRSPGEPRRNFF